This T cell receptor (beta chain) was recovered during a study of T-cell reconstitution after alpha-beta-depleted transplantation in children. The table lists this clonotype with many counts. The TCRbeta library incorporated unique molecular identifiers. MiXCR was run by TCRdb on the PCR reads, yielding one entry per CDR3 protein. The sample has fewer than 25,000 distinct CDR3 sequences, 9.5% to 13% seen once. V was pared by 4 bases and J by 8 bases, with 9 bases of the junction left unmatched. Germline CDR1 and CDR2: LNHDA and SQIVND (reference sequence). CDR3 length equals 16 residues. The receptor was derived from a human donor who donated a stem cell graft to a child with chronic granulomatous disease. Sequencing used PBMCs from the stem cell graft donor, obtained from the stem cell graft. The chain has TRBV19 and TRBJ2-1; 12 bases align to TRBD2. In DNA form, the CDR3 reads TGTGCCAGTAGTAACTCCGGGCTAGCGGGAGGGTATGAGCAGTTCTTC. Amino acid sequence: CASSNSGLAGGYEQFF. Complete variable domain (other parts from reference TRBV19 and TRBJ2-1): DGGITQSPKYLFRKEGQNVTLSCEQNLNHDAMYWYRQDPGQGLRLIYYSQIVNDFQKGDIAEGYSVSREKKESFPLTVTSAQKNPTAFYLCASSNSGLAGGYEQFFGPGTRLTVL.